A single sample is the source of the 20 T cell receptor beta chains below, sequenced in a study of immune heterogeneity within non-small cell lung tumors. It was a multiplex PCR that amplified TCR beta CDR3, with 32 V and 13 J primers. One entry per CDR3 protein, called by TCRdb with MiXCR from the multiplex PCR reads. The sample holds more than 2,000 distinct CDR3 sequences; roughly 25% are singletons and the top ten take approximately 11%. For each sample, template was approximately 0.6 ug of bulk tumor genomic DNA. Multiple widely separated biopsies were taken from each primary tumor at surgery. Patients went through curative surgery, and their non-small cell lung cancer was untreated and newly diagnosed. The material sequenced was lung tumor tissue. The receptors were sampled from a man aged 35-49 years with non-small cell lung cancer.

By its share, this clonotype is medium-sized. The V and J genes are TRBV6-6 and TRBJ2-5; TRBD2 is a possible D gene (5 bases). The CDR3 consists of 16 residues. The V and J ends lost 0 bases and 0 bases respectively, with 11 bases between them. Germline V gene sequence: CDR1 MNHNY, CDR2 SVGAGI (reference sequence). Here the CDR3 DNA reads TGTGCCAGCAGTTACTCGAGCGTAGCGTACCAAGAGACCCAGTACTTC. Its translation: CASSYSSVAYQETQYF.

This clonotype is judged medium-sized. This chain links TRBV5-1 with TRBJ2-7, with 7 bases fitting TRBD1. J gave up 7 bases and V 2 bases, and 15 bases lay outside the gene matches. CDR3 length: 16 residues. The germline V gene has CDR1 SGHRS and CDR2 YFSETQ. CDR3 loop: CASSLEGQPSREEQYF. The CDR3, as DNA: TGCGCCAGCAGCTTAGAGGGACAGCCGAGCAGGGAAGAGCAGTACTTC.

Concerning this clonotype itself: Being one base from a much bigger clone, this may be a read error. The conserved closing phenylalanine or tryptophan is absent in this CDR3, likely reflecting a read error. The chain combines TRBV27 with TRBJ1-6, with TRBD1 identical over 9 bases. The CDR3 contains 14 residues. Germline trimming cut 6 bases from V and 9 bases from J; bases unmatched to any gene: 6. Germline V gene lookup returns CDR1 MNHEY and CDR2 SMNVEV (reference sequence). CDR3: CASSPPGQGSPLHL. The DNA for the CDR3 is TGTGCCAGCAGCCCACCGGGACAGGGTTCACCCCTCCACCTT.

This clonotype is medium-sized by share. The chain recombines TRBV10-1 with TRBJ2-5, with D unclear. The CDR3 has 12 amino acids. Trimming cost V 3 bases and J 4 bases, with 6 bases left between them. Germline V CDR1 and CDR2: WNHNN, SYGVQD (reference sequence). CDR3 region: CASSEDRETQYF. The CDR3 DNA reads as TGCGCCAGCAGTGAAGACCGAGAGACCCAGTACTTC.

This CDR3 is CATSRPRGQGGSYEQYF. The CDR3 DNA reads TGTGCCACCAGCAGACCACGGGGACAGGGGGGCTCCTACGAGCAGTACTTC. V usage is TRBV15 and J usage is TRBJ2-7, with 11 nucleotides matching TRBD1. This CDR3 is 17 amino acids long. With V trimmed by 2 bases and J by 0 bases, 6 bases remained unmatched. Per the germline V gene, CDR1 is LNHNV and CDR2 is YYDKDF (reference sequence).

This clonotype is medium-sized (0.01 to 0.1%) in the sample. The chain combines TRBV14 with TRBJ2-1; a weak D match, TRBD2 (5 bases). Trimming shortened V by 4 bases and J by 7 bases, and 14 bases separated the two germline ends. Germline-derived CDR1 and CDR2 are SGHDN and FVKESK. This CDR3 region has 14 residues. CDR3 loop: CASSRRDPTNEQFF. CDR3 coding DNA: TGTGCCAGCAGCCGACGGGATCCGACTAATGAGCAGTTCTTC.

Note on this clonotype: Given the absence of the conserved phenylalanine or tryptophan at the CDR3 end, a read error is likely. It is unclear where the CDR3 begins or ends on the DNA, so no DNA is shown, and the CDR3 is as TCRdb lists it. This chain uses TRBV20-1 with TRBJ2-3; the table's D call of TRBD1 was not tested on the DNA. Per the germline V gene, CDR1 is DFQATT and CDR2 is SNEGSKA (reference sequence). Including both end residues, the CDR3 is 16 amino acids long. CDR3: CSASPPGLAYEQYFGP.

This clonotype is medium-sized (0.01 to 0.1%) in the sample. The rearrangement joins TRBV19 to TRBJ1-1; no clear D gene. CDR3 size: 12 residues. Germline V CDR1 and CDR2: LNHDA, SQIVND (reference sequence). Trimming shortened V by 3 bases and J by 4 bases, and 6 bases separated the two germline ends. The CDR3 DNA reads TGTGCCAGTAGTATTCGATCCACTGAAGCTTTCTTT. It is translated as CASSIRSTEAFF.

The CDR3 is CASRAGRSVGEQFF. The CDR3 coding sequence is TGTGCCAGCAGGGCCGGGAGGTCTGTCGGTGAGCAGTTCTTC. This sequence joins TRBV7-2 and TRBJ2-1; 7 nucleotides match TRBD2. V dropped 6 bases and J dropped 9; count of bases not matched to a gene: 11. Germline CDR1 and CDR2: SGHTA and FQGNSA. The CDR3 spans 14 residues. The entire variable domain, with the rest obtained from reference TRBV7-2 and TRBJ2-1, is as follows: GAGVSQSPSNKVTEKGKDVELRCDPISGHTALYWYRQSLGQGLEFLIYFQGNSAPDKSGLPSDRFSAERTGGSVSTLTIQRTQQEDSAVYLCASRAGRSVGEQFFGPGTRLTVL.

This clonotype was seen only once. V and J are TRBV30 and TRBJ1-6; D is possibly TRBD1 (6 bases). The CDR3 covers 15 residues. Germline V gene data show CDR1 as GTSNPN and CDR2 as SVGIG (reference sequence). Trimming removed 5 bases from V and 6 bases from J, with 17 bases in between. The CDR3 protein is CAWESADRSNSPLHF. The CDR3 region has the DNA TGTGCCTGGGAGTCTGCGGACAGAAGTAATTCACCCCTCCACTTT.

Judged by abundance, this clonotype is medium-sized. The V and J genes are TRBV7-9 and TRBJ1-3, with D uncertain. The CDR3 sequence is 12 residues long. Trimming left V 2 bases short and J 3 bases short, with 2 bases between. The germline gives CDR1 SEHNR, CDR2 FQNEAQ (reference sequence). In DNA, the CDR3 is TGTGCCAGCAGCTTAAGTGGAAACACCATATATTTT. Encoded protein: CASSLSGNTIYF. The full variable domain, its missing parts supplied by reference TRBV7-9 and TRBJ1-3, is DTGVSQNPRHKITKRGQNVTFRCDPISEHNRLYWYRQTLGQGPEFLTYFQNEAQLEKSRLLSDRFSAERPKGSFSTLEIQRTEQGDSAMYLCASSLSGNTIYFGEGSWLTVV.

By sample fraction, this clonotype is large. V and J are TRBV28 and TRBJ1-1; D is unresolved. CDR1 and CDR2 from the germline V gene are MDHEN and SYDVKM. This CDR3 has 14 residues. Trimming stripped 4 bases from V and 3 bases from J, with 12 bases between. The CDR3 loop reads CASSSPPGDTEAFF. The CDR3 DNA is TGTGCCAGCAGTTCACCTCCCGGGGACACTGAAGCTTTCTTT.

This clonotype is termed medium-sized (0.01 to 0.1%). The chain links TRBV12-3 or TRBV12-4 to TRBJ2-2; D might be TRBD2 (5 bases). V dropped 7 bases and J dropped 6 bases, with 12 bases sitting between them. The CDR3 has 13 amino acids. The CDR3, as DNA: TGTGCCAGCAAGGCGGGTTGGTCCGGGGAGCTGTTTTTT. It translates to CASKAGWSGELFF.

Turning to this clonotype: A read error may explain this, as a much larger clone is one base away. This chain connects TRBV20-1 to TRBJ1-1; D call uncertain. CDR3 length equals 12 residues. With 1 base removed from V and 9 bases from J, the gap between germline ends came to 12 bases. Looked up from germline, CDR1 is DFQATT and CDR2 is SNEGSKA (reference sequence). CDR3 in DNA: TGCAGTGCTAGAGTCGGCACGCAAAAAGCTTTCTTT. It specifies CSARVGTQKAFF.

A word on this clonotype: Being one base from a much bigger clone, this may be a read error. The chain couples TRBV7-2 to TRBJ2-5; D possibly matches TRBD1 or TRBD2 (5 bases each). From germline, CDR1 is SGHTA and CDR2 FQGNSA. V lost 5 bases and J lost 0, with 22 bases in between. The CDR3 covers 18 residues. The CDR3 DNA sequence: TGTGCCAGCAGCCACTACGGGGCAGTTTCAATCCACCAAGAGACCCAGTACTTC. Amino acid sequence: CASSHYGAVSIHQETQYF.

In its sample, this clonotype ranks as medium-sized (0.01 to 0.1%). The DNA of the CDR3 is TGTGCCAGCTCACAGGAGCGGGAGACCCAGTACTTC. As protein: CASSQERETQYF. The rearrangement uses TRBV18 and TRBJ2-5; tentative D call: TRBD2 (5 bases). V lost 4 bases to trimming and J lost 5 bases, with 8 bases between them. This CDR3 is built from 12 residues. Per germline, CDR1 KGHSH and CDR2 LQKENI.

This clonotype is classed as medium-sized. The chain uses TRBV29-1 and TRBJ2-1; 7 nucleotides match TRBD1. The CDR3 runs to 12 residues. Germline V CDR1 and CDR2: SQVTM, ANQGSEA. Trimming took 8 bases from V and 2 from J; bases not matched to a gene: 3. The CDR3 coding sequence is TGCAGCCACAGGGGCACCTACAATGAGCAGTTCTTC. The encoded protein is CSHRGTYNEQFF.

This clonotype ranks as medium-sized. The chain is built from TRBV20-1 and TRBJ2-7, with TRBD2 matching over 9 bases. The germline V gene encodes CDR1 DFQATT and CDR2 SNEGSKA (reference sequence). V was pared by 1 base and J by 5 bases, with 18 bases of the junction left unmatched. The CDR3 covers 18 residues. This chain's CDR3 is CSARGQALPGLAPHEQYF. The CDR3 nucleotides read TGCAGTGCTAGAGGTCAGGCGCTTCCGGGACTAGCTCCCCACGAGCAGTACTTC.

This clonotype showed up many times. The J gene is TRBJ2-5, the V gene TRBV29-1; 14 bases agree with TRBD2. V gave up 6 bases and J gave up 5 bases; unmatched junction bases: 8. The CDR3 contains 15 residues. Germline CDR1 is SQVTM and CDR2 is ANQGSEA. The CDR3 coding sequence is TGCAGCGTCGCGCCGACTAGCGGGAGGGGGGAGACCCAGTACTTC. Translated, it gives CSVAPTSGRGETQYF.

This clonotype qualifies as medium-sized. The chain recombines TRBV20-1 with TRBJ2-7; D gene ambiguous. The CDR3 spans 11 residues. Per germline, CDR1 DFQATT and CDR2 SNEGSKA (reference sequence). The V end was cut by 6 bases, the J end by 4 bases, with 10 bases between. The CDR3 sequence: CSADNSYEQYF. CDR3 in DNA: TGCAGTGCCGACAACTCGTACGAGCAGTACTTC.